This passage covers 9 T cell receptor beta chains from one sample sequenced in a study of OX40 agonist ivuxolimab in advanced cancers. The library was obtained by the immunoSEQ multiplex PCR assay. TCRdb limited this immuneACCESS table to in-frame rearrangements with V and J called. A share of clones is missing; checked studies link under half to unresolved V genes, and the rest is unexplained. The sample table lists tens of thousands of clones, over 80% of them with a count of one. Approximately 3% of the sample is taken by the ten largest. The specimen comprised CD4+ or CD8+ T cells sorted from blood, sampled in a trial of the OX40 agonist ivuxolimab. The receptor source for this set is an adult with an advanced solid tumor such as melanoma, head and neck, liver or kidney cancer.

This clone appeared a few times. The chain joins TRBV28 to TRBJ1-5, with a weak D call TRBD1 (5 bases). Looked up from germline, CDR1 is MDHEN and CDR2 is SYDVKM. V was cut by 0 bases and J by 6 bases, with 6 bases left in between. The CDR3 sequence is 13 residues long. In DNA, the CDR3 is TGTGCCAGCAGTTTATGGGGGGGTCAGCCCCAGCATTTT. This codes for CASSLWGGQPQHF.

The chain has TRBV28 and TRBJ1-4, with 8 positions matching TRBD1. Germline CDR1 is MDHEN and CDR2 is SYDVKM. The CDR3 runs to 16 residues. The V gene end was trimmed by 4 bases and the J gene end by 14 bases; junction bases not matched to a gene: 18. CDR3 in DNA: TGTGCCAGCAGTTCGGGACAGGCCTCGAAAAACTGGGTCCTGTTTTTT. It yields the protein CASSSGQASKNWVLFF.

The rearrangement joins TRBV7-9 to TRBJ1-4; no firm D call. V was trimmed by 4 bases and J by 4 bases, leaving 7 bases between them. The CDR3 is made up of 13 amino acids. Germline CDR1 reads SEHNR; CDR2 reads FQNEAQ (reference sequence). The CDR3 reads CASSSQSNEKLFF. CDR3 bases: TGTGCCAGCAGCTCCCAGAGTAATGAAAAACTGTTTTTT.

The gene calls are TRBV21-1 and TRBJ1-3. TRBV21-1 is recorded as a pseudogene. The CDR3 spans 16 residues. The CDR3 bases are TGTGCCAGCTGGGCCCCCGCAGGAGAATCTGGAAACACCATATATTTT. It encodes CASWAPAGESGNTIYF.

The chain is built from TRBV4-3 and TRBJ2-7, with 8 nucleotides matching TRBD1. The CDR3 is 18 residues long. Germline V gene data show CDR1 as LGHNA and CDR2 as YSLEER. V lost 0 bases and J lost 1; bases outside the gene matches: 11. CDR3 coding DNA: TGCGCCAGCAGCCAAGACTACGGACAGGGAGTTTGGTCCTACGAGCAGTACTTC. This encodes CASSQDYGQGVWSYEQYF.

This rearrangement joins TRBV5-1 to TRBJ1-3; 9 bases line up with TRBD1. The CDR3 is 15 residues long. Trimming removed 7 bases from V and 2 bases from J; junction bases left unmatched: 7. Germline V CDR1 and CDR2: SGHRS, YFSETQ. CDR3 bases: TGCGCCAGCCGGTTACAGGGGGCAACTGGAAACACCATATATTTT. Its translation is CASRLQGATGNTIYF.

Concerning this clone: Other DNA sequences within the sample encode an identical CDR3. The V and J genes are TRBV18 and TRBJ2-7; a possible D gene is TRBD2 (6 bases). CDR3 length equals 14 residues. V was shortened by 4 bases and J by 4 bases, with 14 bases between the two germline ends. Germline-derived CDR1 and CDR2 are KGHSH and LQKENI. CDR3 DNA: TGTGCCAGCTCACAGAGGGACTCCTCTTACGAGCAGTACTTC. This translates into CASSQRDSSYEQYF.

The chain combines TRBV28 with TRBJ1-1, with D hard to call. V was clipped by 0 bases and J by 11 bases, with 13 bases between them. CDR1 is MDHEN, CDR2 SYDVKM, per germline. This CDR3 is built from 13 residues. The CDR3 nucleotides read TGTGCCAGCAGTTTATGGGCAGGAGGTGGTGCTTTCTTT. Translating gives CASSLWAGGGAFF.

The V gene is TRBV9, the J gene TRBJ2-3; D unclear. V was pared by 0 bases and J by 2 bases, with 10 bases between. The CDR3 is made up of 15 amino acids. Germline lookup yields CDR1 SGDLS and CDR2 YYNGEE. CDR3 amino acids: CASSVDQRYTDTQYF. CDR3 sequence (DNA): TGTGCCAGCAGCGTAGACCAAAGATACACAGATACGCAGTATTTT.